Here is one TCR beta chain with its context. Its antigen is unidentified. Other DNA sequences from this sample encode an identical CDR3 as well. TCRdb's table, derived via immunoSEQ multiplex PCR, lists solely in-frame clones and lacks some. The sample includes nearly 500,000 clones, over 60% of them seen just once. The data were obtained in a study of shared clonotypes between healthy human individuals. Study-level points and caveats: Measured sharing among donors was expected to vary with sequencing depth.

The CDR3 consists of 14 residues. V shed 0 bases and J shed 0 bases, with 6 bases lying between them. Germline V gene sequence: CDR1 SGHRS, CDR2 YFSETQ. This sequence joins TRBV5-1 and TRBJ2-5; D unresolved. Material: PBMCs. This TCR came from a woman between 40 and 55 years old in good health. Some clones in this sample may be carry-over from other donors' samples. The CDR3 protein is CASSLGGNQETQYF. CDR3 nucleotides: TGCGCCAGCAGCTTGGGTGGGAACCAAGAGACCCAGTACTTC.